Following are 16 T cell receptor beta chains from one sample sequenced in a study of T cell responses to AZD1222 COVID-19 vaccine. TCRdb keeps only in-frame clones here, not all; method: immunoSEQ multiplex PCR. The repertoire holds 95,000 to 100,000 clones, with about 89% as singletons. Sequenced material: peripheral blood, taken 28 days after the second AZD1222 dose. The receptors were sampled from an adult who received the AZD1222 COVID-19 vaccine.

The chain links TRBV5-1 to TRBJ1-1; possibly TRBD1 for D (6 bases). Deletions cut 0 bases from V and 0 bases from J, with 18 bases between. Germline V lookup: CDR1 SGHRS, CDR2 YFSETQ. The CDR3 is 18 amino acids. CDR3 DNA: TGCGCCAGCAGCTTGGATCTGGGGGACAAGCGGATGAACACTGAAGCTTTCTTT. It encodes CASSLDLGDKRMNTEAFF.

The chain couples TRBV18 to TRBJ2-7; D not certain. The V end lost 3 bases, the J end lost 6 bases, and 15 bases lay between the germline ends. CDR3 size: 14 residues. In germline, CDR1 is KGHSH, CDR2 LQKENI. Here the CDR3 DNA reads TGTGCCAGCTCACCTTGGGCCTCAGGCAGCGAGCAGTACTTC. It is translated as CASSPWASGSEQYF.

The V gene is TRBV7-8, the J gene TRBJ2-2; D remains ambiguous. The germline V and J ends were trimmed by 1 base and 10 bases, with 7 bases remaining between them. Germline V gene sequence: CDR1 SGHVS, CDR2 FQNEAQ. This CDR3 is built from 12 residues. The CDR3 sequence: CASSLEGVELFF. The CDR3, as DNA: TGTGCCAGCAGCTTAGAAGGTGTGGAGCTGTTTTTT.

The chain uses TRBV4-1 and TRBJ2-7; D not certain. Germline V gene sequence: CDR1 MGHRA, CDR2 YSYEKL. V shed 1 base and J shed 3 bases, with 16 bases lying between them. This CDR3 contains 16 residues. The CDR3 DNA follows: TGCGCCAGCAGCCAAGGTCAGGCTGTGCGGTACTACGAGCAGTACTTC. This gives the protein CASSQGQAVRYYEQYF.

CDR3 region: CASSPRAGADEKLFF. CDR3 DNA sequence: TGTGCCAGCTCACCCCGGGCTGGGGCGGATGAAAAACTGTTTTTT. The chain is built from TRBV18 and TRBJ1-4, with D possibly TRBD1 on 5 matching bases. Per germline, CDR1 KGHSH and CDR2 LQKENI. This CDR3 region has 15 residues. The V and J ends lost 3 bases and 6 bases respectively, with 14 bases between them.

This clone was counted a single time. The V call is TRBV5-1, the J call TRBJ2-7, with D perhaps given as TRBD1 or TRBD2 (6 bases each). This CDR3 contains 15 residues. Germline CDR1 and CDR2: SGHRS and YFSETQ. The germline V and J ends were trimmed by 4 bases and 2 bases, with 16 bases remaining between them. CDR3 sequence: CASSLRGQGPYEQYF. The CDR3 coding sequence is TGCGCCAGCAGCCTCCGGGGGCAGGGGCCCTACGAGCAGTACTTC.

The CDR3 nucleotides are TGTGCCAGCAGCGTAGATAAGGGAACAGGGGGCTACACCTTC. Translated: CASSVDKGTGGYTF. The chain couples TRBV9 to TRBJ1-2, with a weak D call TRBD1 (6 bases). The CDR3 length is 14 residues. Trimming shortened V by 0 bases and J by 8 bases, and 14 bases separated the two germline ends. Germline V lookup: CDR1 SGDLS, CDR2 YYNGEE.

This clone was counted once. The chain employs TRBV19 and TRBJ2-5; no definite D call. The CDR3 runs to 13 residues. Germline CDR1 is LNHDA and CDR2 is SQIVND (reference sequence). Trimming pared 1 base from V and 4 bases from J, leaving 7 bases between. CDR3 sequence reads: CASSIGYGETQYF. CDR3 nucleotides: TGTGCCAGTAGTATAGGATACGGAGAGACCCAGTACTTC. The full variable domain, completed using reference TRBV19 and TRBJ2-5, is DGGITQSPKYLFRKEGQNVTLSCEQNLNHDAMYWYRQDPGQGLRLIYYSQIVNDFQKGDIAEGYSVSREKKESFPLTVTSAQKNPTAFYLCASSIGYGETQYFGPGTRLLVL.

The rearrangement uses TRBV7-9 and TRBJ2-3; no definite D call. The V gene's germline CDR1 is SEHNR and CDR2 FQNEAQ (reference sequence). The CDR3 contains 14 residues. The V and J ends lost 3 bases and 2 bases respectively, with 9 bases between them. The CDR3 is CASSLSFATDTQYF. CDR3 DNA: TGTGCCAGCAGCTTGTCCTTTGCCACAGATACGCAGTATTTT.

V gene TRBV9 combines with J gene TRBJ1-6; no clear D gene. The CDR3 contains 12 residues. V lost 4 bases and J lost 10, with 9 bases in between. Germline V gives CDR1 SGDLS, CDR2 YYNGEE. The CDR3 DNA follows: TGTGCCAGCAGCTTGGGTGGATCACCCCTCCACTTT. It translates to CASSLGGSPLHF.

The rearrangement uses TRBV5-6 and TRBJ1-2, with D possibly matching TRBD1 (6 bases). This CDR3 region has 13 residues. Looked up from germline, CDR1 is SGHDT and CDR2 is YYEEEE. Trimming removed 6 bases from V and 7 bases from J, with 16 bases in between. The CDR3 here is CASILGGAAGYTF. DNA of the CDR3: TGTGCCAGCATACTGGGGGGGGCTGCTGGCTACACCTTC.

The chain combines TRBV3-1 (or the pseudogene TRBV3-2) with TRBJ2-3; D is ambiguous. This CDR3 spans 11 amino acids. Per germline, CDR1 LGHDT and CDR2 YNNKEL (reference sequence). V lost 0 bases to trimming and J lost 9 bases, with 4 bases between them. CDR3 sequence (DNA): TGTGCCAGCAGCCAAGATTTAACGCAGTATTTT. Protein sequence: CASSQDLTQYF.

This clone was recorded once. The rearrangement links TRBV9 to TRBJ2-3; D is undetermined. The CDR3 extends over 12 amino acids. Trimming removed 3 bases at V and 0 bases at J, with 2 bases between. Germline-derived CDR1 and CDR2 are SGDLS and YYNGEE. CDR3 sequence: CASSASTDTQYF. DNA of the CDR3: TGTGCCAGCAGCGCCAGCACAGATACGCAGTATTTT.

Regarding this clone: No conserved phenylalanine or tryptophan is present at the end of the CDR3, so a read error is the likely explanation. The J gene is TRBJ2-7, the V gene TRBV14; the D is unclear. The germline V gene has CDR1 SGHDN and CDR2 FVKESK. The CDR3 extends over 11 amino acids. Trimming removed 2 bases from V and 2 bases from J, with 1 base in between. As DNA, the CDR3 is TGTGCCAGCAGCCAACCCTACGAGCAGTACTAC. Encoded protein: CASSQPYEQYY.

This clone was picked up one time. This chain links TRBV13 with TRBJ2-2; 8 nucleotides agree with TRBD2. The CDR3 length is 16 residues. CDR1 PRHDT and CDR2 FYEKMQ come from the germline V gene (reference sequence). V lost 0 bases, J lost 1 base, and 1 base stayed unmatched. This chain's CDR3 is CASSLGLAENTGELFF. The CDR3 region has the DNA TGTGCCAGCAGCTTAGGACTAGCGGAGAACACCGGGGAGCTGTTTTTT.

The V and J genes are TRBV14 and TRBJ1-1, with a weak D call TRBD1 (5 bases). The CDR3 consists of 14 residues. Trimming shortened V by 1 base and J by 10 bases, and 16 bases separated the two germline ends. CDR1 is SGHDN, CDR2 FVKESK, per germline. CDR3: CASSQAGGRHGAFF. DNA of the CDR3: TGTGCCAGCAGCCAAGCCGGGGGAAGGCATGGAGCTTTCTTT.